This T cell receptor (beta chain) emerged from a study of blood T cell repertoires in COVID-19. V dropped 6 bases and J dropped 4; count of bases not matched to a gene: 12. Germline CDR1 SEHNR, CDR2 FQNEAQ (reference sequence). CDR3 length: 15 amino acids. The method was immunoSEQ multiplex PCR; TCRdb's version includes in-frame clones alone and lacks a portion of them. The sample gives approximately 270,000 clones, 80% to 90% of which show up once; approximately 1.9% is in the top ten. The V and J genes are TRBV7-9 and TRBJ2-7, with 7 bases identical to TRBD1. Sequencing was performed on PBMCs or T cells enriched from blood (not recorded which). This TCR came from a woman aged 50 to 60 who had recovered from COVID-19. The CDR3 sequence is CASRSRDSGRYEQYF. CDR3 nucleotides: TGTGCCAGCAGGTCCCGGGACAGCGGTAGGTACGAGCAGTACTTC.